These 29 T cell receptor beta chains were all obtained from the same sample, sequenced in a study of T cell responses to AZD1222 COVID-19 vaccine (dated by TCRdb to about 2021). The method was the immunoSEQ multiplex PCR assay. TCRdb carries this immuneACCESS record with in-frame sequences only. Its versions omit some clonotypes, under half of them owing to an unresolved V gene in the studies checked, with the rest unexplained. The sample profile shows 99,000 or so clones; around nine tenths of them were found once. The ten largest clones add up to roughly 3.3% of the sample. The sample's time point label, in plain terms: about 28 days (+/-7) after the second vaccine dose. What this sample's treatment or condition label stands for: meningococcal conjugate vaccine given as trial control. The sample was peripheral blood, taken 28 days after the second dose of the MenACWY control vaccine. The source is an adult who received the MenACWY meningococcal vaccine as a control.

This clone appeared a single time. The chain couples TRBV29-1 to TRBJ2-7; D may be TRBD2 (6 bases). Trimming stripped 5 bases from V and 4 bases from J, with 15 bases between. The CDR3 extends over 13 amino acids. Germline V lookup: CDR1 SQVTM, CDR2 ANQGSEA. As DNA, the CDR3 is TGCAGCGTTCGGGTCGGGGGTCGGTACGAGCAGTACTTC. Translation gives CSVRVGGRYEQYF.

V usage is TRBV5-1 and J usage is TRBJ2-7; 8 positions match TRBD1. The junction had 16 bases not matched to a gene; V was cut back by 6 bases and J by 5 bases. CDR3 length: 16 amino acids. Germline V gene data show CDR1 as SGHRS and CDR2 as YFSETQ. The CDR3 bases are TGCGCCAGCATTCGGACAGGGACGTTATTTCTCCACGAGCAGTACTTC. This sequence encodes CASIRTGTLFLHEQYF.

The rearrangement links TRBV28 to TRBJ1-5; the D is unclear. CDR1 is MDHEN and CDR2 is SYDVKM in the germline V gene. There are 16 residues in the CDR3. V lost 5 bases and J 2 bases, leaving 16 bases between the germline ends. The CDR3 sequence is CASSPQAPWGNQPQHF. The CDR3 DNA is TGTGCCAGCAGTCCTCAGGCCCCTTGGGGCAATCAGCCCCAGCATTTT. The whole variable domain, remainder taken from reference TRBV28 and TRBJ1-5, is DVKVTQSSRYLVKRTGEKVFLECVQDMDHENMFWYRQDPGLGLRLIYFSYDVKMKEKGDIPEGYSVSREKKERFSLILESASTNQTSMYLCASSPQAPWGNQPQHFGDGTRLSIL.

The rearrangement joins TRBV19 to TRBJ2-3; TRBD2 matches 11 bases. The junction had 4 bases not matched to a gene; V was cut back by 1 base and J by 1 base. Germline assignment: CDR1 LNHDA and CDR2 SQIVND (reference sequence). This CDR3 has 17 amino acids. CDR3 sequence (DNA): TGTGCCAGTAGTATAGTAGCGGGGGGGCGCGGCACAGATACGCAGTATTTT. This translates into CASSIVAGGRGTDTQYF.

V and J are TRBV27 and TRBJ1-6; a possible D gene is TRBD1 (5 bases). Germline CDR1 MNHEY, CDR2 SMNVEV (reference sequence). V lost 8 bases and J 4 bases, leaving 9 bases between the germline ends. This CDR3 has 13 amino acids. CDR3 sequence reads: CASRGLYNSPLHF. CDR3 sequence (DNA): TGTGCCAGCCGGGGACTGTATAATTCACCCCTCCACTTT.

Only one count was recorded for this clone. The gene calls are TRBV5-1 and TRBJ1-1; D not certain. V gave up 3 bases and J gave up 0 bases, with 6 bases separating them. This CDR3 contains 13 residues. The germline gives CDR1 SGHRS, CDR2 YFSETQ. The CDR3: CASSSILNTEAFF. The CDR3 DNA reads TGCGCCAGCAGCTCTATCTTGAACACTGAAGCTTTCTTT.

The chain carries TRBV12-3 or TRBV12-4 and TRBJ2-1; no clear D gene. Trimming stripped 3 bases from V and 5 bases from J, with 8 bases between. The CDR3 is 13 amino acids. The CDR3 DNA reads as TGTGCCAGCAGTTTCCGATTCCACAATGAGCAGTTCTTC. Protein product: CASSFRFHNEQFF.

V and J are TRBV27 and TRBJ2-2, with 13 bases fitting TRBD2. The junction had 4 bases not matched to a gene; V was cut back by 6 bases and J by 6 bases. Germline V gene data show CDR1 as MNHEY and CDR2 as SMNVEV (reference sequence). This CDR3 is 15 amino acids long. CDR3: CASSPGTSGAGELFF. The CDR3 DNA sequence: TGTGCCAGCAGCCCCGGGACTAGCGGGGCCGGGGAGCTGTTTTTT.

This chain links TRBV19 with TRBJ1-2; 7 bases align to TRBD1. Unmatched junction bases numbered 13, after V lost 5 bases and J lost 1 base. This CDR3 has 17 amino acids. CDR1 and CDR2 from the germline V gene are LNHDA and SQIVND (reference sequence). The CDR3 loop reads CASSGEGTAGSNYGYTF. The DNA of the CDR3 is TGTGCCAGTAGTGGGGAAGGGACAGCAGGAAGTAACTATGGCTACACCTTC.

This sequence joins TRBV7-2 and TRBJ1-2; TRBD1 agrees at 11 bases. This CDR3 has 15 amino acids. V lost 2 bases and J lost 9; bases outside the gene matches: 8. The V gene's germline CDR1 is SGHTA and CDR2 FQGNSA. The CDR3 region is CASSLTRTGGSSYTF. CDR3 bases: TGTGCCAGCAGCTTAACGAGGACAGGGGGCTCAAGCTACACCTTC.

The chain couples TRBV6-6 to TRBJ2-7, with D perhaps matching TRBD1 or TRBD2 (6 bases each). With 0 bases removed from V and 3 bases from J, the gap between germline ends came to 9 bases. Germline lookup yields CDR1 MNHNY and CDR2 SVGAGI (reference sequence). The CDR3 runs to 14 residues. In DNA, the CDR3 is TGTGCCAGCAGTTACTCGGGGGGCGGCTACGAGCAGTACTTC. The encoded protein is CASSYSGGGYEQYF.

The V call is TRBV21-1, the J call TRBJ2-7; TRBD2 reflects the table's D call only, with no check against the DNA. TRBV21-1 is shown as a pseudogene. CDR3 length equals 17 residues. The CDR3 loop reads CASSNYPSGGAPYEQYF. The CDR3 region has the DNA TGTGCCAGCAGCAATTATCCTAGCGGGGGGGCACCCTACGAGCAGTACTTC.

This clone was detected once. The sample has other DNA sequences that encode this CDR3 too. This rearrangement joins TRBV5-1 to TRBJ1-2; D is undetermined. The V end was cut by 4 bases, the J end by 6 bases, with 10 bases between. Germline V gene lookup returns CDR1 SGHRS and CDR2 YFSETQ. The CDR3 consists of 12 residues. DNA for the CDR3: TGCGCCAGCAGCCCCGACGTTGATGGCTACACCTTC. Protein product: CASSPDVDGYTF.

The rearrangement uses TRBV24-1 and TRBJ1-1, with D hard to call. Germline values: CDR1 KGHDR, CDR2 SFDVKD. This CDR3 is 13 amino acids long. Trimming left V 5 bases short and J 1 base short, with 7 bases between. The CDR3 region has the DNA TGTGCCACCAGTGGTGGTTGGAACACTGAAGCTTTCTTT. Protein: CATSGGWNTEAFF.

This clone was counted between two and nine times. In nucleotides, the CDR3 is TGCGCCAGCAGCCAGGGACCGGGACTAGCGATACAAGAGACCCAGTACTTC. This gives the protein CASSQGPGLAIQETQYF. V and J are TRBV4-3 and TRBJ2-5; 10 positions match TRBD2. CDR1 is LGHNA and CDR2 is YSLEER in the germline V gene. The V segment lost 3 bases and the J segment 2 bases; nucleotides outside the gene matches: 9. The CDR3 extends over 17 amino acids.

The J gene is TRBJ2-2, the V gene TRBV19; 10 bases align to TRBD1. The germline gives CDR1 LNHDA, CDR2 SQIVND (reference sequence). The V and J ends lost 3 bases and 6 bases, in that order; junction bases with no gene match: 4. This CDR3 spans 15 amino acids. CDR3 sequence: CASSMTGGIPGELFF. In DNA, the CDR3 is TGTGCCAGTAGTATGACAGGGGGCATCCCCGGGGAGCTGTTTTTT.

CDR3 protein: CASRGTSGASWFF. CDR3 DNA sequence: TGTGCCAGCAGGGGGACTAGCGGGGCGTCGTGGTTCTTC. The chain carries TRBV12-3 or TRBV12-4 and TRBJ2-1; 13 nucleotides align to TRBD2. Trimming removed 6 bases from V and 15 bases from J; junction bases left unmatched: 8. There are 13 residues in the CDR3.

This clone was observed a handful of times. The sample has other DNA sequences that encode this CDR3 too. The CDR3 region has the DNA TGTGCCAGCAACTGGGCGGAAGGGGATCAGCCCCAGCATTTT. Its protein product is CASNWAEGDQPQHF. J is TRBJ1-5 and V is TRBV28, with TRBD1 as a possible D gene (5 bases). The germline V gene encodes CDR1 MDHEN and CDR2 SYDVKM. V shed 7 bases and J shed 5 bases, with 15 bases lying between them. This CDR3 comprises 14 residues.

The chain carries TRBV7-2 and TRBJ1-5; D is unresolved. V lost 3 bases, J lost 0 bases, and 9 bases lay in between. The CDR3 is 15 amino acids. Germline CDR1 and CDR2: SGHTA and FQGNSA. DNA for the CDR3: TGTGCCAGCAGCTTTGAGGACGGTAGCAATCAGCCCCAGCATTTT. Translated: CASSFEDGSNQPQHF.

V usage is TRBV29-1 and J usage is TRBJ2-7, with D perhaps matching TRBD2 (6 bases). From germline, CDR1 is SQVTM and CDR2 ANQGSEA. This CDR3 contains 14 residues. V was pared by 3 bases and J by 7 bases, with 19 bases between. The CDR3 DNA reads TGCAGCGTTGAGGGGCGGACGGGGGTACGGGAGCAGTACTTC. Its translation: CSVEGRTGVREQYF.

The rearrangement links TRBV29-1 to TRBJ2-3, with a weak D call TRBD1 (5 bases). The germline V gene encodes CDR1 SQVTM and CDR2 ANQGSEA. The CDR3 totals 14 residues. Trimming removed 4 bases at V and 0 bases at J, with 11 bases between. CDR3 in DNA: TGCAGCGTTGTCCATCCAGGGAGCACAGATACGCAGTATTTT. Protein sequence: CSVVHPGSTDTQYF.

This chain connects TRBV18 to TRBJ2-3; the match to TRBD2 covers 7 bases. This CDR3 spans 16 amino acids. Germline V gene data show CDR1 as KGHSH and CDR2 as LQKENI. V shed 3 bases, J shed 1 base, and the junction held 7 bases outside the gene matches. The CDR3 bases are TGTGCCAGCTCACCCTCCGCGGCGGGGGGCACAGATACGCAGTATTTT. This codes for CASSPSAAGGTDTQYF.

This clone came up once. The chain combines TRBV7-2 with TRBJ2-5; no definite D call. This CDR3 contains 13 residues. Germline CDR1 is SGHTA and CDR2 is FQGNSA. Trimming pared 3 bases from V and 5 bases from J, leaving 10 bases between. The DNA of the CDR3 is TGTGCCAGCAGCTTTCCCCCCCAGGAGACCCAGTACTTC. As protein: CASSFPPQETQYF.

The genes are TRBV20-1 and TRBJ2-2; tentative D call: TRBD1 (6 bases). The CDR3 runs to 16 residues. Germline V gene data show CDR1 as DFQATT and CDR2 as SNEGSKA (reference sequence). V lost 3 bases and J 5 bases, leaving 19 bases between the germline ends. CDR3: CSASLLRDILTGELFF. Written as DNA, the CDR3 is TGCAGTGCTAGTTTGCTCCGGGACATCTTAACCGGGGAGCTGTTTTTT.

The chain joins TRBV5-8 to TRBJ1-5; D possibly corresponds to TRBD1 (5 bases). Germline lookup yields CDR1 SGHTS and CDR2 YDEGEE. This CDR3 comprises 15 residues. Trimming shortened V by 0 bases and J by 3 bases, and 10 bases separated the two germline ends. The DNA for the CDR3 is TGTGCCAGCAGCTTGGGCAGGGTCCACAATCAGCCCCAGCATTTT. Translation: CASSLGRVHNQPQHF. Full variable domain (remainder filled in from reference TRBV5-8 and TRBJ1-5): EAGVTQSPTHLIKTRGQQATLRCSPISGHTSVYWYQQALGLGLQFLLWYDEGEERNRGNFPPRFSGRQFPNYSSELNVNALELEDSALYLCASSLGRVHNQPQHFGDGTRLSIL.

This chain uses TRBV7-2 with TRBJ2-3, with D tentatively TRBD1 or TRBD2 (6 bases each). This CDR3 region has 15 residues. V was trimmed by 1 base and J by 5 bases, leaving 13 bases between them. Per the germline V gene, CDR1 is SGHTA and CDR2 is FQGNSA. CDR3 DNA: TGTGCCAGCAGCTTAGATAGGGGGGAGGAAGATACGCAGTATTTT. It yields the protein CASSLDRGEEDTQYF.

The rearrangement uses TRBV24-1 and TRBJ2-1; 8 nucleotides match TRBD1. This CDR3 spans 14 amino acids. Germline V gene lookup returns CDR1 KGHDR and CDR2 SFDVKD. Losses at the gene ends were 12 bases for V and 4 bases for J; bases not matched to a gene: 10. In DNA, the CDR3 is TGTGCCGTGCAGGGGGCTGGGGCATACAATGAGCAGTTCTTC. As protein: CAVQGAGAYNEQFF.

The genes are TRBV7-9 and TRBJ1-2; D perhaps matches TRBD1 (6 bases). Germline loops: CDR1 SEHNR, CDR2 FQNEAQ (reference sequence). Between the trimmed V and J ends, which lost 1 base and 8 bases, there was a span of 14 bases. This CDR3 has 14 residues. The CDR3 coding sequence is TGTGCCAGCAGCTTAGACAGGGCCCGGGGAGGCTACACCTTC. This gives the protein CASSLDRARGGYTF.

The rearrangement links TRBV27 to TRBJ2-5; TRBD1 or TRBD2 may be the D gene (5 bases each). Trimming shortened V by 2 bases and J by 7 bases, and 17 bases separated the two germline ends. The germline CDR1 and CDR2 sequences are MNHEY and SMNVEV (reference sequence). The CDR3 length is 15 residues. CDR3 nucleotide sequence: TGTGCCAGCAGTTTAAGAGGGACGGTGCCCGGGACCCAGTACTTC. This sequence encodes CASSLRGTVPGTQYF.